Below, 11 T cell receptor beta chains from the same sample are listed, as sequenced in a study of blood T cells in healthy people across ages. Primers used in a second PCR of about 7 to 12 cycles were a sample-barcoded 5' primer and a J-beta primer mix. TCRdb itself ran the 5' RACE reads through MiXCR, one entry per CDR3 protein. The sample has some 1.6 million distinct CDR3 sequences, about 31% seen once. Sequencing used blood. The receptor source for this set is a woman aged 25 to 45 in good health.

Concerning this clonotype: Mismatch with germline at one junction end may stem from a read error. V gene TRBV20-1 combines with J gene TRBJ1-2, with a weak D call TRBD1 (5 bases). Germline lookup yields CDR1 DFQATT and CDR2 SNEGSKA (reference sequence). The CDR3 has 13 amino acids. For the CDR3, the DNA is TGCAGCGCTAAAGGGCGCCCAGGGTATGGCTACACCTTC. Protein product: CSAKGRPGYGYTF.

V and J are TRBV24-1 and TRBJ1-2; D remains unclear. Germline V CDR1 and CDR2: KGHDR, SFDVKD. This CDR3 comprises 12 residues. Deletions cut 3 bases from V and 2 bases from J, with 3 bases between. The CDR3 sequence is CATSDPNYGYTF. The CDR3 nucleotides read TGTGCCACCAGTGATCCGAACTATGGCTACACCTTC.

This chain connects TRBV27 to TRBJ1-2, with TRBD1 identical over 7 bases. Germline loops: CDR1 MNHEY, CDR2 SMNVEV (reference sequence). Trimming took 5 bases from V and 6 from J; bases not matched to a gene: 18. The CDR3 has 17 residues. The DNA of the CDR3 is TGTGCCAGCAGTCCTACGACAGGGTATTTAGGGGAGGATGGCTACACCTTC. This encodes CASSPTTGYLGEDGYTF.

The table lists this clonotype with a few counts. The chain couples TRBV15 to TRBJ2-5; TRBD1 matches at 7 bases. In germline, CDR1 is LNHNV, CDR2 YYDKDF (reference sequence). V trimming: 4 bases; J trimming: 4 bases; junction bases outside the gene matches: 3. This CDR3 spans 13 amino acids. In DNA form, the CDR3 reads TGTGCCACCAGCACGACAGGGATAGAGACCCAGTACTTC. This gives the protein CATSTTGIETQYF.

In this sample, this clonotype turned up once. The chain is built from TRBV2 and TRBJ1-2; D is unclear. Between the trimmed V and J ends, which lost 7 bases and 8 bases, there was a span of 20 bases. The germline V gene encodes CDR1 SNHLY and CDR2 FYNNEI. The CDR3 extends over 14 amino acids. DNA of the CDR3: TGTGCCAGCAACGGCCCCATAGAAGCGGGGGGCTACACCTTC. It codes for CASNGPIEAGGYTF.

Remarks on this clonotype: A much bigger clone sits one base away, suggesting this may be a read error. V is TRBV10-1 and J is TRBJ2-3, with D possibly being TRBD1 or TRBD2 (7 bases each). From germline, CDR1 is WNHNN and CDR2 SYGVQD (reference sequence). CDR3 length: 15 residues. Trimming shortened V by 4 bases and J by 5 bases, and 16 bases separated the two germline ends. Here the CDR3 DNA reads TGCGCCAGCAGTGGAGGGAGGGGGCGTGGAGATACGCAGTATTTT. Translation: CASSGGRGRGDTQYF.

Points on this clonotype: A read error may be the cause here, since a much bigger clone is one base away. This chain connects TRBV20-1 to TRBJ2-7, with D uncertain. This CDR3 has 15 residues. CDR1 is DFQATT and CDR2 is SNEGSKA in the germline V gene (reference sequence). Trimming stripped 0 bases from V and 3 bases from J, with 15 bases between. CDR3 in DNA: TGCAGTGCTAGAGATGGGATTAACACAAGCTACGAGCAGTACTTC. Its translation is CSARDGINTSYEQYF.

This clonotype was found many times. The rearrangement links TRBV7-2 to TRBJ2-1; 8 nucleotides match TRBD1. J lost 4 bases, V lost 2 bases, and 4 bases had no gene match. The CDR3 contains 15 residues. Germline-derived CDR1 and CDR2 are SGHTA and FQGNSA. CDR3 coding DNA: TGTGCCAGCAGCTTATCGACAGGGGTGTACAATGAGCAGTTCTTC. Its protein is CASSLSTGVYNEQFF.

CDR3 nucleotide sequence: TGTGCCAGCAGTACACGTTTGGGTTCCGGGGAGCTGTTTTTT. It yields the protein CASSTRLGSGELFF. The rearrangement links TRBV25-1 to TRBJ2-2; unclear D gene. The V gene lost 5 bases and the J gene lost 6 bases, with 13 bases spanning the gap. The CDR3 contains 14 residues. Germline-derived CDR1 and CDR2 are MGHDK and SYGVNS.

The chain recombines TRBV5-1 with TRBJ2-5; 7 bases are a match to TRBD2. V shed 4 bases and J 0 bases; nucleotides not matched to a gene: 6. This CDR3 has 15 residues. Germline assignment: CDR1 SGHRS and CDR2 YFSETQ. CDR3 region: CASSPTSGNQETQYF. The CDR3, as DNA: TGCGCCAGCAGCCCTACGAGCGGGAACCAAGAGACCCAGTACTTC.

The chain joins TRBV7-6 to TRBJ1-2, with D possibly matching TRBD1 (5 bases). Germline V gene data show CDR1 as SGHVS and CDR2 as FNYEAQ. V lost 0 bases, J lost 8 bases, and 10 bases lay in between. This CDR3 spans 13 amino acids. The CDR3 nucleotides are TGTGCCAGCAGCTTAGCGGACATGAGCGGCTACACCTTC. It is translated as CASSLADMSGYTF.